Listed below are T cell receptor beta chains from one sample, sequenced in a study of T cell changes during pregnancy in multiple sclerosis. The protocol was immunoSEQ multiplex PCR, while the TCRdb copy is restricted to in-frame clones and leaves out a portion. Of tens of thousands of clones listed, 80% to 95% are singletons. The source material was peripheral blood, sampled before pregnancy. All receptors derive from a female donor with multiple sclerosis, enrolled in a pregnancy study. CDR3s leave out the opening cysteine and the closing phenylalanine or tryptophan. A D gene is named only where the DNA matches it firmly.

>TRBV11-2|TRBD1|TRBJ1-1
ASSLVARTGVNTEAF
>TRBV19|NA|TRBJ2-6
ASIARQGSGANVLT
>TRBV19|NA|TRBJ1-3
ASSITGNTIY
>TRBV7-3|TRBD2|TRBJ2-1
ASSLGLAGVEEQF
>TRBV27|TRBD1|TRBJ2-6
ASSSRAPGQGSSGANVLT
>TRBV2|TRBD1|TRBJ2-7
ASSEAPGQIYEQY
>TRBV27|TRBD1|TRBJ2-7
ASSTRRTGRYEQY
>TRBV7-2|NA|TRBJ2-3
ASSLARADTQY
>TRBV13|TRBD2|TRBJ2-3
ASSRLAGGGGTDTQY
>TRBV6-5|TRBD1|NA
ASSYPGQGVELF
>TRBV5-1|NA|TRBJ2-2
ASSLVPGTNTGELF
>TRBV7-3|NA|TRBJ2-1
ASSLTASAREQF
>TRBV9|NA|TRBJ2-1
ASSVVGGDSNEQF
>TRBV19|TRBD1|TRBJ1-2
ASSADRARYT
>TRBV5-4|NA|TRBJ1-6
ASSLDQGPQGSPLH
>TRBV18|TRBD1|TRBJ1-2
ASSLGQGRGYT
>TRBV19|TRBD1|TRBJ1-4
ASSISTGFNEKLF
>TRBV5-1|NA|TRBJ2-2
ASSRLGGTGELF
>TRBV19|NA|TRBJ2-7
ASSSPGYEQY
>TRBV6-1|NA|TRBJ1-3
ASSGPIATGNTIY
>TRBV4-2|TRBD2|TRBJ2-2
ASSQRGLADTGELF
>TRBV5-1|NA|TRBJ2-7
ASSLWGGQGYEQY
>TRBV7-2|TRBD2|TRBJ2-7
ASSLAAGGILNSYEQY
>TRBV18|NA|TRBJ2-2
ASSPGQFNTGELF
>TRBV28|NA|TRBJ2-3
ASSFDREVTDTQY
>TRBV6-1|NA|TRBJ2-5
ASRSLQGLMETQY
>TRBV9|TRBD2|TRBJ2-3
ASSAETSGATDTQY
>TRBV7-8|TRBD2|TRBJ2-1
ASSLWIAGVINEQF
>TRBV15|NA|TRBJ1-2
ATSRGEGVLGYT
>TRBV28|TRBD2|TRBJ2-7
ASSFSGRMATREQY
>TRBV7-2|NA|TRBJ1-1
ASSSRQPNTEAF
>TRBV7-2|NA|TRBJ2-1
ASSLIVGVLNEQF
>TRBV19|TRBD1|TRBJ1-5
ASSYLSGTGGQPQH
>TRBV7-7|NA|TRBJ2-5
ASSLSGARETQY
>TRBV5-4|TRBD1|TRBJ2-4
ASSRGTTDRGAKNIQY
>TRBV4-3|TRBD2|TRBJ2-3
ASSRGEGITDTQY
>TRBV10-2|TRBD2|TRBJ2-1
ASSDPGLAGNEQF
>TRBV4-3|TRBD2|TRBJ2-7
ASSQGWTSGSYEQY
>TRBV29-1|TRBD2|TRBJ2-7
SVAGGSSYEQY
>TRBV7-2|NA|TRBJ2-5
ASSPGHRETQY
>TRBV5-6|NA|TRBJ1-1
ASSLPTVNTEAF
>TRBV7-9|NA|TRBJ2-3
ASSEDFLGGQY
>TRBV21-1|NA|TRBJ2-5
ASSRFRDRTLSVDPPYQETQY
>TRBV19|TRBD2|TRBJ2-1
ASSRLGGEGRDEQF
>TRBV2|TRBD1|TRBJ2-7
ASRGSGTGSLEQY
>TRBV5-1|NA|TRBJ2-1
ASSLGGGERKYNEQF
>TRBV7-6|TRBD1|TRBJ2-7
ASSRRDSPNYEQY